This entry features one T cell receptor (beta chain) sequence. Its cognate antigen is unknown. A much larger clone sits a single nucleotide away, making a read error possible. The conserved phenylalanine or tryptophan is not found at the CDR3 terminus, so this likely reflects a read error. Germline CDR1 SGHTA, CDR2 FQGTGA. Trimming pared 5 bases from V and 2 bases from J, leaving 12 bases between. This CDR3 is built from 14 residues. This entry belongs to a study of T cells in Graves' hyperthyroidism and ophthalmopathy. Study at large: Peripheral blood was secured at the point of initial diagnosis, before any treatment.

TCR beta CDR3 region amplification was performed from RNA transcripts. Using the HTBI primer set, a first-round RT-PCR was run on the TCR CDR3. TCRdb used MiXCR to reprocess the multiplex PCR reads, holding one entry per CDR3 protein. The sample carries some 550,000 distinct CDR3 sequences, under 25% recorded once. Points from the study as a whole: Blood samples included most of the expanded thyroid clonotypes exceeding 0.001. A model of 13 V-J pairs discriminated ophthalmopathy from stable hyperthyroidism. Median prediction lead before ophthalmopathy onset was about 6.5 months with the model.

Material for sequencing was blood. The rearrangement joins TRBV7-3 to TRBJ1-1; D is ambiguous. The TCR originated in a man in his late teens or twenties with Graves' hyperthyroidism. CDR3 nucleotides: TGTGCCAGCAGCCCGTCCGGGAGTAACACTGAAGCTTTCTCT. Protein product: CASSPSGSNTEAFS.